A selection of T cell receptor beta chains follows, all from one sample in a study of vaccination and CD4 T cells after COVID-19. TCRdb passed the PCR reads through MiXCR, listing each CDR3 protein once. The sample lists 20,000 to 25,000 distinct CDR3 sequences, 38% occurring once. No antigen is known for these receptors. This specimen consisted of CD4+ T cells from blood, cultured in vitro, obtained before SARS-CoV-2 vaccination. The source is a human donor who received a COVID-19 vaccine. Each CDR3 is given with its conserved first and last residue. D genes are given only for firm matches. Rows may omit the clone size; those that give it use once, few, many or a size class.

size	V	J	D	DNA	CDR3
once	TRBV12-3/TRBV12-4	TRBJ2-7	TRBD1	TGTGCCAGCACCTGGGGGACAGGGGAGCTCGAGCAGTACTTC	CASTWGTGELEQYF
few	TRBV14	TRBJ2-5	-	TGTGCCAGCAGCCAAAAATGGGATTCATGGGAGTACTTC	CASSQKWDSWEYF
-	TRBV7-8	TRBJ2-5	-	TGTGCCAGCAGCTTAGTTGGGTTCAGGAACAGGGAGACCCAGTACTTC	CASSLVGFRNRETQYF
-	TRBV6-5	TRBJ1-2	-	TGTGCCAGCAGTTCCACACCACGGACGTCCTACACCTTC	CASSSTPRTSYTF
-	TRBV27	TRBJ1-1	-	TGTGCCAGCAGTTCGGCATCGGGGACTGAAGCTTTCTTT	CASSSASGTEAFF
-	TRBV19	TRBJ1-1	-	TGTGCCAGTAGTATAGATCATGAGGACACTGAAGCTTTCTTT	CASSIDHEDTEAFF
-	TRBV21-1	TRBJ1-1	-	TGTGCCAGCAGCAAAACCCAGACAGGGGGCGGCACTGAAGCTTTCTTT	CASSKTQTGGGTEAFF
few	TRBV19	TRBJ2-5	TRBD2	TGTGCCAGTAGTAGGCTAGCGGGCCGACAAGAGACCCAGTACTTC	CASSRLAGRQETQYF
-	TRBV7-2	TRBJ2-7	-	TGTGCCAGCAGCTTAAGGGGTCGCGGGGGCGAGTCCTACGAGCAGTACTTC	CASSLRGRGGESYEQYF
-	TRBV7-2	TRBJ1-2	-	TGTGCCAGCAGCCCCCTCGCGGGGGATCCTAACTATGGCTACACCTTC	CASSPLAGDPNYGYTF
few	TRBV7-9	TRBJ1-2	-	TGTGCCAGCAGCCCTCAATCCTCTGGCTACACCTTC	CASSPQSSGYTF
-	TRBV6-1	TRBJ1-5	-	TGTGCTCGGCGGGGTTTGACCCTTTCCAGTACTAGCAATCAGCCCCAGCATTTT	CARRGLTLSSTSNQPQHF
-	TRBV20-1	TRBJ2-7	-	TGCAGTGCCGCGGGGCCTCCCTACGAGCAGTACTTC	CSAAGPPYEQYF
-	TRBV5-8	TRBJ1-6	-	TGTGCCAGCAGCCTGCGGCACAGGGCAAAAAATTCACCCCTCCACTTT	CASSLRHRAKNSPLHF
-	TRBV20-1	TRBJ1-5	-	TGCAGTGCTAGTTTGTGGGGCAATCAGCCCCAGCATTTT	CSASLWGNQPQHF
-	TRBV6-1	TRBJ2-3	-	TGTGCCAGCCTCGGGGACAACACAGATACGCAGTATTTT	CASLGDNTDTQYF
-	TRBV2	TRBJ2-7	TRBD1	TGTGCCAGCAGTGTCGAACAGGGGGCCCCCTACGAGCAGTACTTC	CASSVEQGAPYEQYF
-	TRBV10-2	TRBJ2-5	-	TGCGCCAGCAGCGCCCCAGCCCAAAGCGTAATCCTAGAGACCCAGTACTTC	CASSAPAQSVILETQYF
medium-sized	TRBV20-1	TRBJ1-2	-	TGCAGTGCTAGGGGAGGGACGGCCTATGGCTACACCTTC	CSARGGTAYGYTF
few	TRBV20-1	TRBJ1-4	TRBD1	TGCAGTGCTCCCGGACAGGGACGGGGGGAAAAACTGTTTTTT	CSAPGQGRGEKLFF
-	TRBV6-1	TRBJ2-3	-	TGTGCCAGCAGTCCCATTCCTCGGAGCGCAGATACGCAGTATTTT	CASSPIPRSADTQYF
-	TRBV15	TRBJ1-5	-	TGTGCCACCAGCAGAGATTCTGGAGGCCATCAGCCCCAGCATTTT	CATSRDSGGHQPQHF
few	TRBV25-1	TRBJ1-2	TRBD1	TGTGCCAGCAGCGGGACAGGGCTGAACTATGGCTACACCTTC	CASSGTGLNYGYTF
-	TRBV30	TRBJ2-3	TRBD2	TGTGCCTGGAGTGCCGCCAGCGGGGGAAACACAGATACGCAGTATTTT	CAWSAASGGNTDTQYF
-	TRBV18	TRBJ2-7	-	TGTGCCAGCTCACCTCAGCAGGGGACCGCCTACGAGCAGTACTTC	CASSPQQGTAYEQYF
-	TRBV12-3/TRBV12-4	TRBJ2-1	-	TGTGCCAGCAGTTTGCGGGCAGAGGCCTACAATGAGCAGTTCTTC	CASSLRAEAYNEQFF
-	TRBV2	TRBJ1-6	-	TGTGCCAGCAGAACAGGGTCCGAAAATTCACCCCTCCACTTT	CASRTGSENSPLHF
-	TRBV5-1	TRBJ2-5	-	TGCGCCAGCAGCAAGTACCAAGAGACCCAGTACTTC	CASSKYQETQYF